The T cell receptor (beta chain) described here comes from a study of shared clonotypes between healthy human individuals. As for the study in general: Three plates each covered CD4 naive and memory; CD8 naive two, CD8 memory one.

With respect to this clone: Antigen specificity is unknown.

Measured with immunoSEQ multiplex PCR; TCRdb has only the in-frame clones, and not every one. The table lists over a million clones, approximately 98% of them singletons, with about 0.42% in the top ten. Study-wide results and limits: Against clonotypes common to all four donors, non-shared ones had lower generation probabilities.

The length of the CDR3 is 16 residues. After removal of 2 bases from V and 3 bases from J, the junction contained 9 bases not matched to a gene. Germline CDR1 reads MNHEY; CDR2 reads SVGAGI. The V call is TRBV6-5, the J call TRBJ2-7, with 8 bases matching TRBD2. Sequencing was done on a sample of naive CD4+ T cells sorted from blood. The sample's subset: CD45RA+ positively selected. The TCR sequence derives from a man aged 25 to 45 in good health. CDR3 nucleotide sequence: TGTGCCAGCAGTTACCAAACTAGCGGCCGCTACTACGAGCAGTACTTC. Protein: CASSYQTSGRYYEQYF.